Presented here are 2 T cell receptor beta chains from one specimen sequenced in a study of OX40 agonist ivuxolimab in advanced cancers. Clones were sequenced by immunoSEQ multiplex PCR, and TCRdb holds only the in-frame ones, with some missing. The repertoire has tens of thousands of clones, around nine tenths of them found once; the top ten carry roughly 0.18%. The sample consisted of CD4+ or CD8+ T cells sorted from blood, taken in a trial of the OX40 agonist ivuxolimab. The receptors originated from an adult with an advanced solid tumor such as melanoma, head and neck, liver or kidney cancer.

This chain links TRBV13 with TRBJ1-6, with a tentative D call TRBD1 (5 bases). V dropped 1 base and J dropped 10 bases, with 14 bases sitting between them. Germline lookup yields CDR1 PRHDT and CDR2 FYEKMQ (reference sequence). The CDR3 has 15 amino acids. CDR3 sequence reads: CASSLDSRVHSPLHF. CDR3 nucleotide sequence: TGTGCCAGCAGCTTAGACTCCAGGGTACACTCACCCCTCCACTTT. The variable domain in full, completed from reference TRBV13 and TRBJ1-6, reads AAGVIQSPRHLIKEKRETATLKCYPIPRHDTVYWYQQGPGQDPQFLISFYEKMQSDKGSIPDRFSAQQFSDYHSELNMSSLELGDSALYFCASSLDSRVHSPLHFGNGTRLTVT.

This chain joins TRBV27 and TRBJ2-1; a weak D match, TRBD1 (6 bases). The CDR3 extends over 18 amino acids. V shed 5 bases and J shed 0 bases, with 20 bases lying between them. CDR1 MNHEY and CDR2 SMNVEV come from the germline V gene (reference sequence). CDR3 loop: CASSRDTTAVGSYNEQFF. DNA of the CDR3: TGTGCCAGCAGTCGGGACACGACGGCCGTCGGCTCCTACAATGAGCAGTTCTTC.